This TCR beta chain originates from a study of blood T cell repertoires in COVID-19. V was cut by 0 bases and J by 6 bases, with 17 bases left in between. CDR3 size: 16 residues. Germline lookup yields CDR1 SGHDN and CDR2 FVKESK. Measured with immunoSEQ multiplex PCR; TCRdb has only the in-frame clones, and not every one. The sample holds under 300,000 clones; roughly nine tenths are singletons and the top ten take 1.2%. Material for sequencing was PBMCs or T cells enriched from blood (not recorded which). The V and J genes are TRBV14 and TRBJ1-1; D is undetermined. The receptor was derived from a human donor in a cohort exposed to, infected with or recovered from COVID-19 (not recorded which). The donor label of this sample is uncertain. The CDR3 spells CASSQDPRLGRAEAFF. CDR3 in DNA: TGTGCCAGCAGCCAAGACCCCCGTCTGGGGAGAGCTGAAGCTTTCTTT.